The present entry profiles one TCR beta chain with its context. Antigen unknown. This record belongs to a study of CD8 T cells in ankylosing spondylitis. Study-wide points: One TCR beta motif, made up of 7 or 8 highly homologous variants, appeared characteristic of ankylosing spondylitis blood. A subset of motif variants has previously been described in the synovial fluid and blood of reactive arthritis. A CD8+ phenotype characterized the disease-linked clones, which were relatively rare in peripheral blood.

This CDR3 contains 15 residues. V was trimmed by 5 bases and J by 0 bases, leaving 14 bases between them. Germline V gives CDR1 SEHNR, CDR2 FQNEAQ (reference sequence). Molecular-barcoded quantitative 5'-RACE produced these TCR beta libraries. TCRdb re-derived calls from the 5' RACE reads in MiXCR, one entry per CDR3 protein. Of about 330,000 distinct CDR3 sequences listed, less than 9.5% are singletons. The chain couples TRBV7-9 to TRBJ2-7; D ambiguous. Sequencing was carried out using blood, either unsorted or a sorted T cell fraction (not recorded which). The TCR sequence derives from a male donor with ankylosing spondylitis. The chain's CDR3 is CASSPPLGSSYEQYF. CDR3 sequence (DNA): TGTGCCAGCAGCCCCCCTTTGGGCAGCTCCTACGAGCAGTACTTC.